Below, one T cell receptor (beta chain) is given with its context. CDR1 and CDR2 from the germline V gene are LGHNT and FRNRAP. Trimming removed 6 bases from V and 6 bases from J; junction bases left unmatched: 9. The CDR3 is 14 amino acids. This sample was included in a study of cytomegalovirus exposure and HLA in healthy donors. The PCR ran on 60 Vbeta and 13 Jbeta primers. TCRdb keeps only in-frame clones here, not all; method: immunoSEQ multiplex PCR. In the table there are about 170,000 clones, roughly four fifths of which are singletons. V and J are TRBV12-5 and TRBJ2-3; TRBD1 matches at 7 bases. The sequence was obtained from a woman in her thirties in good health and CMV-seropositive. The sequenced material came from PBMCs. CDR3 protein: CASGTGQPFDTQYF. The DNA of the CDR3 is TGTGCTAGTGGGACGGGACAGCCGTTTGATACGCAGTATTTT. The variable domain in full, completed from reference TRBV12-5 and TRBJ2-3, reads DARVTQTPRHKVTEMGQEVTMRCQPILGHNTVFWYRQTMMQGLELLAYFRNRAPLDDSGMPKDRFSAEMPDATLATLKIQPSEPRDSAVYFCASGTGQPFDTQYFGPGTRLTVL.